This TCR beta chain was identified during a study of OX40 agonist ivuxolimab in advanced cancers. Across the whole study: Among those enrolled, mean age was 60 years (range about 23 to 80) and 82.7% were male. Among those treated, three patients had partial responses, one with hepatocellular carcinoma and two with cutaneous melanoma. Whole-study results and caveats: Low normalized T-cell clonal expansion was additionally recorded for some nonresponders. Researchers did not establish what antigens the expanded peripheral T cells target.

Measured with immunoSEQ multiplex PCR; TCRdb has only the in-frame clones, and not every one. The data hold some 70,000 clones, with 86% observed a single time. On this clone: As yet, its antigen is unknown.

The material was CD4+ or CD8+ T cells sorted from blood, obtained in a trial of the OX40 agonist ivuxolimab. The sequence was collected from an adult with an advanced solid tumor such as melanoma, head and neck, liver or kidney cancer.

Here the CDR3 DNA reads TGTGCCAGCAGCTTAGTAAGGGCCAGAAGAGCTTTCTTT. Its translation is CASSLVRARRAFF. The V gene is TRBV7-2, the J gene TRBJ1-1; D remains unclear. This CDR3 contains 13 residues. V was pared by 1 base and J by 10 bases, with 13 bases between. The germline CDR1 and CDR2 sequences are SGHTA and FQGNSA.